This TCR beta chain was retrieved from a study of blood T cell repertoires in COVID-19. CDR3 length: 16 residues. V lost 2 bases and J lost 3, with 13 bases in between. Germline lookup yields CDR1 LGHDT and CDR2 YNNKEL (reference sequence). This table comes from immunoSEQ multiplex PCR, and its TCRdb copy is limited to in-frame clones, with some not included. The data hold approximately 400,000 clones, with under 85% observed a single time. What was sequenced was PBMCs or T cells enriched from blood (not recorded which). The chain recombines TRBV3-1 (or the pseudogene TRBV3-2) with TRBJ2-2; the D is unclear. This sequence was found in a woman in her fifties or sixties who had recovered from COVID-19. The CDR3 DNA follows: TGTGCCAGCAGCCAATCTACGTGGAGATACACCGGGGAGCTGTTTTTT. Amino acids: CASSQSTWRYTGELFF.